This T cell receptor beta chain was captured by sequencing in a study of T cells in narcolepsy. As for the study in general: Patients with NT1 or NT2 and healthy control donors were enrolled. Study findings and constraints: No autoreactive T cell clone sequences appeared in some memory CD4+ repertoires. Same-patient CSF and blood CD4+ T cell clonotypes included HCRT-specific and TRIB2-specific autoreactive ones. Autoreactive clonotypes reportedly recurred in blood of same and different patients, not controls.

The germline gives CDR1 LNHDA, CDR2 SQIVND (reference sequence). J was trimmed by 3 bases and V by 5 bases; bases with no gene match: 5. The CDR3 totals 15 residues. With regard to this clone: Its target is unknown.

Here immunoSEQ multiplex PCR was the method, and the copy in TCRdb shows in-frame clones only, minus some. Of about 40,000 clones in the sample, about 91% are singletons; the top ten hold under 1.5%. V gene TRBV19 combines with J gene TRBJ2-3; 10 bases are a match to TRBD1. The sequencing sample was made of CD45RA- memory CD4+ T cells from PBMCs. This receptor was obtained from a human donor with narcolepsy. CDR3 region: CASSGPGQGTDTQYF. CDR3 bases: TGTGCCAGTAGTGGCCCGGGACAGGGGACAGATACGCAGTATTTT.